Below, 27 T cell receptor beta chains from the same sample are listed, as sequenced in a study of identical twins. TCRdb re-analysed the 5' RACE reads in MiXCR, keeping a single row per CDR3 protein. This table holds hundreds of thousands of distinct CDR3 sequences, 8% to 9.5% found once. This same sample was also part of a study on yellow fever vaccine responses in identical twins.

Input material: CD8+ T cells sorted from blood. These receptors were taken from a woman in her late teens or twenties in good health.

This clonotype was recorded a few times. The V gene is TRBV27, the J gene TRBJ2-3; 10 nucleotides agree with TRBD1. After removal of 5 bases from V and 2 bases from J, the junction contained 7 bases not matched to a gene. CDR1 and CDR2 from the germline V gene are MNHEY and SMNVEV (reference sequence). The CDR3 spans 16 residues. In DNA, the CDR3 is TGTGCCAGCAGTCCCGGACAGGGGGAGCTCACAGATACGCAGTATTTT. Its protein product is CASSPGQGELTDTQYF.

This chain links TRBV20-1 with TRBJ2-3; D is perhaps TRBD2 (5 bases). Germline lookup yields CDR1 DFQATT and CDR2 SNEGSKA (reference sequence). There are 16 residues in the CDR3. Trimming removed 4 bases at V and 3 bases at J, with 20 bases between. The CDR3 nucleotides are TGCAGTGCTATTTATAGGAACGTACGGGGAACAGATACGCAGTATTTT. It encodes CSAIYRNVRGTDTQYF.

This clonotype has more than one count but fewer than ten. This chain links TRBV11-3 with TRBJ2-1; D is unclear. Germline V lookup: CDR1 SGHNT, CDR2 YENEEA. This CDR3 contains 17 residues. Between the trimmed V and J ends, which lost 5 bases and 5 bases, there was a span of 22 bases. CDR3 loop: CASSPVLGFFRDNEQFF. The CDR3 coding sequence is TGTGCCAGCAGCCCTGTCCTTGGGTTCTTTAGGGACAATGAGCAGTTCTTC.

This clonotype was detected a few times. This chain uses TRBV20-1 with TRBJ2-2; tentative D call: TRBD1 (5 bases). Germline V gene data show CDR1 as DFQATT and CDR2 as SNEGSKA (reference sequence). V lost 0 bases, J lost 4 bases, and 15 bases lay in between. The CDR3 is made up of 16 amino acids. Here the CDR3 reads CSARDRRQGSTGELFF. The CDR3 nucleotides are TGCAGTGCTAGAGATCGGCGGCAGGGAAGCACCGGGGAGCTGTTTTTT.

Only a few counts were recorded for this clonotype. V gene TRBV6-2 or TRBV6-3 combines with J gene TRBJ1-1; 9 bases are shared with TRBD1. Germline CDR1 reads MNHEY; CDR2 reads SVGEGT. The CDR3 is 16 amino acids. V was pared by 7 bases and J by 2 bases, with 11 bases of the junction left unmatched. CDR3 sequence (DNA): TGTGCCAGCACTTTCGGGGAGACAGGGGGTAACACTGAAGCTTTCTTT. Its translation: CASTFGETGGNTEAFF.

On this clonotype itself: Relative to the germline gene, one junction end is altered; a read error may explain this. The V gene is TRBV7-7, the J gene TRBJ2-7, with D perhaps TRBD1 (5 bases). Germline values: CDR1 SSHAT, CDR2 FNYEAQ (reference sequence). The CDR3 is 14 amino acids. Written as DNA, the CDR3 is TGTGCTAGCAGCTTAACTCCAGGGTCCAACGAGCAGTACTTC. Protein product: CASSLTPGSNEQYF.

CDR3 nucleotides: TGTGCCAGCAGTTTAAGGACAGGGGCCAACGTCCTGACTTTC. Its translation: CASSLRTGANVLTF. This sequence joins TRBV12-3 or TRBV12-4 and TRBJ2-6; D is perhaps TRBD1 (5 bases). Trimming removed 2 bases at V and 4 bases at J, with 6 bases between. The CDR3 spans 14 residues.

This clonotype was recorded a few times. The CDR3 reads CASSQAPGLAGGNTGELFF. As DNA, the CDR3 is TGTGCCAGCAGCCAAGCCCCGGGACTAGCGGGAGGGAACACCGGGGAGCTGTTTTTT. The chain carries TRBV4-2 and TRBJ2-2; 15 bases line up with TRBD2. The CDR3 is made up of 19 amino acids. The junction had 4 bases not matched to a gene; V was cut back by 1 base and J by 1 base. CDR1 and CDR2 from the germline V gene are LGHNA and YNFKEQ.

In its sample, this clonotype was seen many times. The gene calls are TRBV7-8 and TRBJ1-5; the D is unclear. Trimming stripped 2 bases from V and 1 base from J, with 12 bases between. This CDR3 spans 16 amino acids. Germline V CDR1 and CDR2: SGHVS, FQNEAQ. In DNA form, the CDR3 reads TGTGCCAGCAGCTTATTTTCGGTAGAGAGCAATCAGCCCCAGCATTTT. Amino acids: CASSLFSVESNQPQHF.

The genes are TRBV12-3 or TRBV12-4 and TRBJ2-3; no definite D call. The length of the CDR3 is 12 residues. The germline V and J ends were trimmed by 6 bases and 6 bases, with 10 bases remaining between them. CDR3 sequence reads: CASRPGQDTQYF. The DNA for the CDR3 is TGTGCCAGCAGGCCTGGGCAGGATACGCAGTATTTT.

This clonotype was observed a few times. J is TRBJ2-7 and V is TRBV20-1, with a tentative D call TRBD2 (5 bases). Germline values: CDR1 DFQATT, CDR2 SNEGSKA (reference sequence). Between the trimmed V and J ends, which lost 6 bases and 0 bases, there was a span of 15 bases. The CDR3 runs 14 residues. The CDR3 DNA sequence: TGCAGTGCGGAGGATAGGGATAGCTCCTACGAGCAGTACTTC. Translating it yields CSAEDRDSSYEQYF.

This clonotype was detected only a few times. The gene calls are TRBV29-1 and TRBJ2-7, with 7 nucleotides matching TRBD1. Losses at the gene ends were 1 base for V and 4 bases for J; bases not matched to a gene: 4. Germline assignment: CDR1 SQVTM and CDR2 ANQGSEA. The CDR3 covers 13 residues. Here the CDR3 reads CSVEGTGFYEQYF. Written as DNA, the CDR3 is TGCAGCGTTGAAGGGACAGGATTTTACGAGCAGTACTTC.

This clonotype appeared many times. As DNA, the CDR3 is TGTGCCAGTAGTATTCCTAGCGGGGGCTACGAGCAGTACTTC. This encodes CASSIPSGGYEQYF. V gene TRBV19 combines with J gene TRBJ2-7; 10 bases fit TRBD2. This CDR3 has 14 residues. The V and J ends lost 3 bases and 3 bases, in that order; junction bases with no gene match: 2. CDR1 LNHDA and CDR2 SQIVND come from the germline V gene (reference sequence).

The chain uses TRBV7-9 and TRBJ2-7; D gene ambiguous. The V gene's germline CDR1 is SEHNR and CDR2 FQNEAQ (reference sequence). The CDR3 is 13 amino acids. V lost 5 bases and J 4 bases, leaving 12 bases between the germline ends. In DNA form, the CDR3 reads TGTGCCAGCAGCCCGGAAGCGAGGTACGAGCAGTACTTC. This translates into CASSPEARYEQYF.

The chain recombines TRBV20-1 with TRBJ2-3; D possibly corresponds to TRBD2 (7 bases). Trimming removed 0 bases from V and 2 bases from J, with 15 bases in between. The germline CDR1 and CDR2 sequences are DFQATT and SNEGSKA (reference sequence). This CDR3 comprises 16 residues. The CDR3: CSARELMGGPTDTQYF. The CDR3 nucleotides read TGCAGTGCTAGAGAATTAATGGGGGGGCCCACAGATACGCAGTATTTT.

This clonotype was recorded many times. CDR3 in amino acids: CASSRGGQGSPTNQPQHF. The CDR3 DNA reads TGTGCCAGCAGCCGGGGCGGACAGGGAAGCCCCACCAATCAGCCCCAGCATTTT. The J gene is TRBJ1-5, the V gene TRBV7-9; TRBD1 aligns across 8 bases. CDR1 is SEHNR, CDR2 FQNEAQ, per germline (reference sequence). V lost 5 bases to trimming and J lost 3 bases; unmatched junction nucleotides: 15. CDR3 length: 18 residues.

The V and J genes are TRBV11-2 and TRBJ2-3; D call uncertain. The CDR3 is 16 amino acids. Germline-derived CDR1 and CDR2 are SGHAT and FQNNGV. V was cut by 5 bases and J by 4 bases, with 19 bases left in between. CDR3 protein: CASSTPASRYPDTQYF. The CDR3 DNA follows: TGTGCCAGCAGCACCCCCGCTTCTAGGTATCCAGATACGCAGTATTTT.

The rearrangement uses TRBV7-9 and TRBJ1-2; D perhaps matches TRBD1 (5 bases). In germline, CDR1 is SEHNR, CDR2 FQNEAQ (reference sequence). V was pared by 1 base and J by 8 bases, with 14 bases between. The CDR3 is made up of 14 amino acids. CDR3 sequence: CASSLGRELGGYTF. The DNA of the CDR3 is TGTGCCAGCAGCTTAGGCAGGGAGCTTGGAGGCTACACCTTC.

This clonotype was counted at least ten times. The rearrangement links TRBV7-8 to TRBJ1-1; no firm D call. The CDR3 is made up of 14 amino acids. Trimming pared 1 base from V and 1 base from J, leaving 7 bases between. Germline lookup yields CDR1 SGHVS and CDR2 FQNEAQ. The CDR3 spells CASSLEAANTEAFF. DNA for the CDR3: TGTGCCAGCAGCTTAGAGGCAGCGAACACTGAAGCTTTCTTT. Filled out from reference TRBV7-8 and TRBJ1-1, the complete variable domain reads GAGVSQSPRYKVAKRGQDVALRCDPISGHVSLFWYQQALGQGPEFLTYFQNEAQLDKSGLPSDRFFAERPEGSVSTLKIQRTQQEDSAVYLCASSLEAANTEAFFGQGTRLTVV.

This clonotype was counted a few times. This chain joins TRBV19 and TRBJ2-7; possible D gene TRBD1, 6 bases. The CDR3 loop spans 16 amino acids. V lost 1 base to trimming and J lost 1 base, with 14 bases between them. Germline CDR1 is LNHDA and CDR2 is SQIVND (reference sequence). Here the CDR3 reads CASSIGGPVSSYEQYF. CDR3 DNA sequence: TGTGCCAGTAGTATAGGGGGGCCAGTCAGTTCCTACGAGCAGTACTTC.

This clonotype was seen at least ten times. The rearrangement links TRBV10-3 to TRBJ1-5; the D gene is possibly TRBD1 (5 bases). V was cut by 3 bases and J by 6 bases, with 15 bases left in between. The germline V gene encodes CDR1 ENHRY and CDR2 SYGVKD. The CDR3 has 15 residues. CDR3 sequence: CAISDIRSRVQPQHF. In nucleotides, the CDR3 is TGTGCCATCAGTGATATTCGGAGCAGGGTTCAGCCCCAGCATTTT.

The CDR3 spells CASSLFTVRRGHEQYF. CDR3 coding DNA: TGTGCCAGCAGTTTATTCACGGTCAGGCGGGGGCACGAGCAGTACTTC. V gene TRBV27 combines with J gene TRBJ2-7, with D possibly matching TRBD2 (7 bases). From germline, CDR1 is MNHEY and CDR2 SMNVEV (reference sequence). V was shortened by 1 base and J by 5 bases, with 18 bases between the two germline ends. The CDR3 loop spans 16 amino acids.

V gene TRBV5-1 combines with J gene TRBJ2-3; 8 bases are shared with TRBD2. J lost 2 bases, V lost 3 bases, and 11 bases had no gene match. The CDR3 is 17 amino acids. Germline CDR1 is SGHRS and CDR2 is YFSETQ. The CDR3 region has the DNA TGCGCCAGCAGCTGGAACGGGGGGGCCACTTACACAGATACGCAGTATTTT. Translated: CASSWNGGATYTDTQYF.

CDR3 sequence reads: CASSISSNYNEQFF. In DNA form, the CDR3 reads TGTGCCAGTAGTATTTCCTCCAACTACAATGAGCAGTTCTTC. This chain links TRBV19 with TRBJ2-1; no firm D call. The CDR3 runs to 14 residues. Germline V gene lookup returns CDR1 LNHDA and CDR2 SQIVND (reference sequence). V lost 3 bases to trimming and J lost 3 bases, with 9 bases between them.

The gene calls are TRBV7-8 and TRBJ2-6, with unresolved D. Germline V gene lookup returns CDR1 SGHVS and CDR2 FQNEAQ. The CDR3 totals 16 residues. Trimming pared 5 bases from V and 0 bases from J, leaving 11 bases between. The CDR3 here is CASSPDGVSGANVLTF. Here the CDR3 DNA reads TGTGCCAGCAGCCCGGACGGTGTCTCTGGGGCCAACGTCCTGACTTTC.

Only a few counts were recorded for this clonotype. The V call is TRBV12-3 or TRBV12-4, the J call TRBJ2-7; 7 bases line up with TRBD1. After removal of 6 bases from V and 2 bases from J, the junction contained 19 bases not matched to a gene. The CDR3 has 18 residues. CDR3 sequence: CASSYHSGTEIFPYEQYF. The CDR3 region has the DNA TGTGCCAGCAGCTACCACTCCGGGACAGAAATTTTCCCCTACGAGCAGTACTTC.

This chain joins TRBV7-2 and TRBJ2-3; D might be TRBD1 or TRBD2, each matching 5 bases. Germline CDR1 and CDR2: SGHTA and FQGNSA. The CDR3 covers 19 residues. V lost 1 base and J 4 bases, leaving 24 bases between the germline ends. The CDR3 DNA sequence: TGTGCCAGCAGCTTAGTGCGATATGCGGGTGGGGGTGGCGCAGATACGCAGTATTTT. Its protein is CASSLVRYAGGGGADTQYF. The complete variable domain, with remaining parts taken from reference TRBV7-2 and TRBJ2-3, reads GAGVSQSPSNKVTEKGKDVELRCDPISGHTALYWYRQSLGQGLEFLIYFQGNSAPDKSGLPSDRFSAERTGGSVSTLTIQRTQQEDSAVYLCASSLVRYAGGGGADTQYFGPGTRLTVL.